The sequence of this T cell receptor beta chain was determined in a study of blood T cell repertoires in COVID-19. The overall study: The analysed material was cDNA or gDNA that came from T cells, B-cell-depleted T cells, or PBMCs.

Original data processing: Amplifying reference gene primers gave estimates of nucleated cell counts. Only in-frame clones appear in the TCRdb table, and some are missing; sequencing was by immunoSEQ multiplex PCR. D and trimming were read from the DNA, whereas the V and J calls and clone size are those reported in that table. The table shows roughly 220,000 clones, with around 89% occurring only once. The study recruited people aged roughly 18 to 89 years across some 23 US areas. The J segment lost 3 bases and the V segment lost 3 bases, leaving 3 bases of the junction unmatched. Germline V gives CDR1 KGHSH, CDR2 LQKENI. The CDR3 extends over 15 amino acids.

The origin of this receptor is a young man who had been exposed to COVID-19. Sequencing input: PBMCs or T cells enriched from blood (not recorded which). The V and J genes are TRBV18 and TRBJ1-1; 11 bases match TRBD1. The CDR3 protein is CASSPPGQGDTEAFF. The CDR3 region has the DNA TGTGCCAGCTCACCCCCGGGACAGGGGGACACTGAAGCTTTCTTT.